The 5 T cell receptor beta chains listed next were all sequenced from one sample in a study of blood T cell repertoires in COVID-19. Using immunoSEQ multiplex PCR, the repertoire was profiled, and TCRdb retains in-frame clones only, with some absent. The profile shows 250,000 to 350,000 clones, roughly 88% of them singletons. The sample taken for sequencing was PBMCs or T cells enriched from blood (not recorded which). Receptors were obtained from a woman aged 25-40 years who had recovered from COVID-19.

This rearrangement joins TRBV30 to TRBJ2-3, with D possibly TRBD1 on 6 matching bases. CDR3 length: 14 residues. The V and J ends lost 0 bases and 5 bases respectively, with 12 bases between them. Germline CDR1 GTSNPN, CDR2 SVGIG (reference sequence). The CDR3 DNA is TGTGCCTGGAGTGTAGGCAGGGGATTAGATACGCAGTATTTT. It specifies CAWSVGRGLDTQYF.

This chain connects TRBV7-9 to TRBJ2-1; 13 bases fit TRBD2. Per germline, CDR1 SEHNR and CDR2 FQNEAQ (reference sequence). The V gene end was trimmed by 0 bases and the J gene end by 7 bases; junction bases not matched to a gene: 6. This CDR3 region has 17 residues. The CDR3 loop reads CASSLATSGRANNEQFF. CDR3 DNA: TGTGCCAGCAGCTTAGCTACTAGCGGGAGGGCCAATAATGAGCAGTTCTTC. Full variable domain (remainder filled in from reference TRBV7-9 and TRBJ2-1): DTGVSQNPRHKITKRGQNVTFRCDPISEHNRLYWYRQTLGQGPEFLTYFQNEAQLEKSRLLSDRFSAERPKGSFSTLEIQRTEQGDSAMYLCASSLATSGRANNEQFFGPGTRLTVL.

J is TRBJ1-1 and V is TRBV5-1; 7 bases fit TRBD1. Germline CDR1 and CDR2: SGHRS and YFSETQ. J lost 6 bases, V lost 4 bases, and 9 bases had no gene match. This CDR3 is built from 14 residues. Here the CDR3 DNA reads TGCGCCAGCAGCAGAAGTGGACAGGCCGCTGAAGCTTTCTTT. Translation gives CASSRSGQAAEAFF.

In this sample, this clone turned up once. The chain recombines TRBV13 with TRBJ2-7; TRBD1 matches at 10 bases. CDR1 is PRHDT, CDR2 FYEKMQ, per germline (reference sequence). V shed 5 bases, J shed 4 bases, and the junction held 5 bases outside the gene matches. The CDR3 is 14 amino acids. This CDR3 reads CASSTGQGEYEQYF. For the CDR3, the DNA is TGTGCCAGCAGCACAGGACAGGGGGAATACGAGCAGTACTTC.

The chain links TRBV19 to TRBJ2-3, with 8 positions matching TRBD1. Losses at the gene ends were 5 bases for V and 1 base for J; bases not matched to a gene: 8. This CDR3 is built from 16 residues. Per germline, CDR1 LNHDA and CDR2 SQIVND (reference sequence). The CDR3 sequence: CASSAPPGQGTDTQYF. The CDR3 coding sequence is TGTGCCAGTAGTGCCCCCCCGGGACAGGGCACAGATACGCAGTATTTT.